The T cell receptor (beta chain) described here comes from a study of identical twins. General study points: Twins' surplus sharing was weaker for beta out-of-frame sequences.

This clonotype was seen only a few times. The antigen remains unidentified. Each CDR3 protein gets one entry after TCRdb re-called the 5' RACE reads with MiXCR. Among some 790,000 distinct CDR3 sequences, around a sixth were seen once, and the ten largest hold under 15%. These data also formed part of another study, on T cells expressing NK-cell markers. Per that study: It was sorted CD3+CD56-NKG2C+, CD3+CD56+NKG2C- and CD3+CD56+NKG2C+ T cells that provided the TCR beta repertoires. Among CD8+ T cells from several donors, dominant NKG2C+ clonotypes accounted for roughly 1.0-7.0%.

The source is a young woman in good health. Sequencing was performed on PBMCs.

The chain's CDR3 is CASSSHSEGYTF. The CDR3, as DNA: TGTGCCAGCAGTTCTCACAGTGAGGGCTACACCTTC. The chain is built from TRBV5-6 and TRBJ1-2; D not resolved. V was cut by 5 bases and J by 8 bases, with 13 bases left in between. The CDR3 length is 12 residues. Germline V gives CDR1 SGHDT, CDR2 YYEEEE.